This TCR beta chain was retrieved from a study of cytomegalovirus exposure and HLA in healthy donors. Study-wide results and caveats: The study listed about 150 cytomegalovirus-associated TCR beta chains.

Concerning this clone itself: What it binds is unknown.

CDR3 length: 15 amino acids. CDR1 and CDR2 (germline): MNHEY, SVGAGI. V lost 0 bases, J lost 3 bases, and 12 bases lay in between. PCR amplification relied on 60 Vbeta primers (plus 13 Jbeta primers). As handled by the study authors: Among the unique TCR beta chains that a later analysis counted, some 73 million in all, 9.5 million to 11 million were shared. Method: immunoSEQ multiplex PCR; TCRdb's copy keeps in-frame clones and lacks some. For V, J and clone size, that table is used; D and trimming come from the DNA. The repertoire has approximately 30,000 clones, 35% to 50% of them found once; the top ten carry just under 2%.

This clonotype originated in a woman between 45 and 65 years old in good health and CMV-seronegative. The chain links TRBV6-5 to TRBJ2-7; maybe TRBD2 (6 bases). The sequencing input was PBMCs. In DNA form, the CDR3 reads TGTGCCAGCAGTTACTCCACCGGGACTCACTACGAGCAGTACTTC. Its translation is CASSYSTGTHYEQYF.